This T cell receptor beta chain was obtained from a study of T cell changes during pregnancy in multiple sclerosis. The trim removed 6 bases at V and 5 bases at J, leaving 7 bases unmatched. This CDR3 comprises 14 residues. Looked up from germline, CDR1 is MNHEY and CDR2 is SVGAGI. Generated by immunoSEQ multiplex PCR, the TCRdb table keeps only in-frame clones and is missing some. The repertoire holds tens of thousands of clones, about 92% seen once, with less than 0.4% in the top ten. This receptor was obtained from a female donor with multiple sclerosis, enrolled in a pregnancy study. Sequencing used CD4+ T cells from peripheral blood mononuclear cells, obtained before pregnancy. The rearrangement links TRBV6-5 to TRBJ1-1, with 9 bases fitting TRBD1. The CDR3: CASRWTGEETEAFF. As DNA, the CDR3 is TGTGCCAGCAGGTGGACAGGGGAAGAGACTGAAGCTTTCTTT.